This T cell receptor beta chain derives from a study of OX40 agonist ivuxolimab in advanced cancers. In the study overall: Ivuxolimab was a fully human IgG2 agonistic monoclonal antibody targeting the costimulatory receptor OX40 (CD134). The purpose of peripheral TCRbeta sequencing was to test whether ivuxolimab changed TCR sequence diversity and led to clonal T-cell expansion. Patients were allowed to have had prior anti-PD-1, anti-PD-L1 or anti-CTLA-4 therapy, and approximately 43% of the dose-escalation patients had previously received checkpoint inhibitors. Partial responses occurred in three dose-escalation patients, of whom one had hepatocellular carcinoma and two had cutaneous melanoma. Of the 52 patients in dose escalation, some 19 had hepatocellular carcinoma, roughly 15 had melanoma, 9 had renal cell carcinoma and 9 had head and neck cancer. In the dose-escalation cohort, 82.7% of patients were male, and the mean age was approximately 60 years, with a range of 23 to 79. The paper reports the monotherapy dose-escalation portion (N ≈ 52 patients) of the phase I ivuxolimab trial. Intravenous ivuxolimab was administered to patients every 2 weeks at six dose levels: 0.01, 0.1, 0.3, 1.5, 3 and 10 mg/kg.

About this clone itself: Its antigen specificity is not known. Base qualities are not at hand, and no much larger clone is one base apart.

Genomic DNA was isolated from the sorted cells so that the TCRbeta CDR3 region could be sequenced. TCRbeta CDR3 regions were sequenced using the immunoSEQ Assay. TCRdb took this table from immuneACCESS and kept in-frame rearrangements with V and J called. Such tables lack part of the clones; where checked against another copy, unresolved V genes explain under half of the gap, and the rest is unexplained. This sample has about 46,000 clones in its table, and over 75% of those were observed once. The leading ten clones occupy approximately 5% of the sample. Patients with a history of autoimmune disease or receiving systemic immunosuppression were excluded from the trial. Peripheral blood for TCR sequencing was collected from all dose cohorts at baseline, on cycle 4 day 1, and on cycle 7 day 1. Samples came from an open-label, multicenter, first-in-human phase I dose-escalation trial of ivuxolimab. Adults with locally advanced or metastatic melanoma, renal cell carcinoma, hepatocellular carcinoma or head and neck squamous cell carcinoma were enrolled in the trial. Before TCR sequencing, CD4+ T cells and CD8+ T cells from peripheral blood were sorted into separate populations.

CDR1 and CDR2 were assigned from the germline V gene as SGDLS and YYNGEE. The germline ends are 7 bases apart after V is trimmed by 0 bases and J by 4 bases. The CDR3 runs 13 residues from the cysteine to the phenylalanine. The only DNA kept is the CDR3, 39 bases in frame from the first base. What the research found in general, with its limitations: In the 0.1-3.0 mg/kg groups, partial responders were among the patients with the lowest normalized peripheral clonal expansion, particularly in CD8+ T cells. The antigen specificity of the peripheral T cells that underwent clonal expansion was not determined. Clonal expansion of both CD4+ and CD8+ blood T cells was observed from baseline to week 6 at doses 0.1 to 3.0 mg/kg. Low levels of normalized T-cell clonal expansion were also shown by some nonresponding patients. After ivuxolimab, expanded clones were on average more numerous among CD8+ T cells than among CD4+ T cells.

Recombination connected TRBV9 to TRBJ1-1, with the D segment identity uncertain. The receptor was derived from an adult with an advanced solid tumor such as melanoma, head and neck, liver or kidney cancer. Here the sequenced sample was CD4+ or CD8+ T cells sorted from blood, taken in a trial of the OX40 agonist ivuxolimab. The CDR3 region has the sequence CASSVAPPTEAFF. The nucleotide sequence reads TGTGCCAGCAGCGTAGCTCCCCCCACTGAAGCTTTCTTT.